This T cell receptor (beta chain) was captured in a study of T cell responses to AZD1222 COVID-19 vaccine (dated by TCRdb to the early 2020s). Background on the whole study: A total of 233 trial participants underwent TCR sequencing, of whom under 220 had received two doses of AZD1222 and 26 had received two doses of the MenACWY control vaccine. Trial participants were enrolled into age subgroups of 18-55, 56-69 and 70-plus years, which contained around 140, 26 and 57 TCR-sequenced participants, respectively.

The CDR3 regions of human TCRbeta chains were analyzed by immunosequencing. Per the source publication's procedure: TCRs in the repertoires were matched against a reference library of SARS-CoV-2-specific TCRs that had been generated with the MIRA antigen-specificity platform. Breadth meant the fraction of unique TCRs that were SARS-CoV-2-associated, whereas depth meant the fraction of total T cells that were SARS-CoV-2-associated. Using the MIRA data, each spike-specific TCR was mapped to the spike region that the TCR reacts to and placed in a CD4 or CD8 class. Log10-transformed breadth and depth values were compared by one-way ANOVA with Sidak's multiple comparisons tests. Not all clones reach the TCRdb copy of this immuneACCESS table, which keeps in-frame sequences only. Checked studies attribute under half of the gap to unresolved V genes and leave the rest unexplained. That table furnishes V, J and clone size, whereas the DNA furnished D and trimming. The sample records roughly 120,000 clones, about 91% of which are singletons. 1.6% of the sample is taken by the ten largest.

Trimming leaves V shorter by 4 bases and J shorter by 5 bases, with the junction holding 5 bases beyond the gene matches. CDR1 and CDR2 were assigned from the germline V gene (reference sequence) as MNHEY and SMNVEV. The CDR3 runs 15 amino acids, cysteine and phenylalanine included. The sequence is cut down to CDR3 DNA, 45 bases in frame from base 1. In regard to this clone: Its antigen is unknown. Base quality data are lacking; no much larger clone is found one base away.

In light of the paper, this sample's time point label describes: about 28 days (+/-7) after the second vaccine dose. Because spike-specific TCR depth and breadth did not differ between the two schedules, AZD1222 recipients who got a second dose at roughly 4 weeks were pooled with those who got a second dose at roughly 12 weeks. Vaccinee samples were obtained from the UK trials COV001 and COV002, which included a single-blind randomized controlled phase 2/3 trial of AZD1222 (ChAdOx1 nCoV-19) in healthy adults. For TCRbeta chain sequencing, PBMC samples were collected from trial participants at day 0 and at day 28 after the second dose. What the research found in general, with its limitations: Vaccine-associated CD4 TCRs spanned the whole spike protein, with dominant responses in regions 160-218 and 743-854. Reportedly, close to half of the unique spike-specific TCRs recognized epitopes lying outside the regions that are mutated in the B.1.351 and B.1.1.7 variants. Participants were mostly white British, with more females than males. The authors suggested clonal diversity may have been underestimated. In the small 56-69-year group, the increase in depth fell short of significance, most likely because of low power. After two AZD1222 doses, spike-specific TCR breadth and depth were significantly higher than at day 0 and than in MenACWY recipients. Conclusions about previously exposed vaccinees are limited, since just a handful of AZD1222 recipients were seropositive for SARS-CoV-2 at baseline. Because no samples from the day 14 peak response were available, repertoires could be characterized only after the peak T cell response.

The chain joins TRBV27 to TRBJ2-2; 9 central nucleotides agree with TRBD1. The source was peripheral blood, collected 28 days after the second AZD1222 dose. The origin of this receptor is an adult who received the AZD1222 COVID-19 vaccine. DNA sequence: TGTGCCAGCAGTTCCCGGGACAGGGCTACCGGGGAGCTGTTTTTT. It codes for CASSSRDRATGELFF.